These 6 T cell receptor beta chains share one sample of origin, sequenced in a study of breast tumors, draining lymph nodes, adjacent tissues (dated by TCRdb to the mid-2010s). Libraries were constructed by multiplex PCR. Reads for this sample came from an Illumina HiSeq 2000. TCRdb took the public reads, trimmed them with fastp at Q25, ran MiXCR for clone calling and kept in-frame beta chains. Rows are unified per CDR3 protein, each entry keeping the most common DNA and genes. The sample yields 200,000 or so distinct CDR3 sequences; around 33% were counted once. The biggest ten clones account for 4% to 4.5% of the sample. The lymph node samples were taken from the axillary draining lymph nodes of breast cancer patients. The specimen sequenced was axillary lymph node tissue. The receptors were sampled from a female donor with breast cancer. Some clones in this sample may be carry-over from other donors' samples.

The sample holds many counts of this clonotype. The CDR3 reads CASSGTRAQETQYF. CDR3 nucleotides: TGTGCCAGCAGCGGGACACGGGCCCAAGAGACCCAGTACTTC. V and J are TRBV5-8 and TRBJ2-5, with a weak D call TRBD1 (6 bases). CDR3 length: 14 residues. V lost 4 bases, J lost 1 base, and 11 bases lay in between. Germline lookup yields CDR1 SGHTS and CDR2 YDEGEE.

V is TRBV27 and J is TRBJ2-5, with 7 bases identical to TRBD2. From germline, CDR1 is MNHEY and CDR2 SMNVEV (reference sequence). Trimming took 7 bases from V and 9 from J; bases not matched to a gene: 23. CDR3 length: 17 residues. CDR3 amino acids: CASTLLERVGGNQPQYF. DNA for the CDR3: TGTGCCAGCACCCTACTGGAAAGGGTGGGGGGGAATCAGCCCCAGTACTTC.

This clonotype occurred many times. The chain couples TRBV18 to TRBJ1-3, with D possibly matching TRBD1 (6 bases). Germline V gene lookup returns CDR1 KGHSH and CDR2 LQKENI. The CDR3 totals 15 residues. V dropped 6 bases and J dropped 4 bases, with 16 bases sitting between them. The CDR3 loop is CASSRSGTSGNTIYF. The DNA of the CDR3 is TGTGCCAGCTCTCGATCAGGGACATCGGGAAACACCATATATTTT.

This clonotype was picked up many times. The chain is built from TRBV7-8 and TRBJ1-5; D is undetermined. The CDR3 sequence is 18 residues long. V gave up 1 base and J gave up 4 bases, with 20 bases separating them. Germline loops: CDR1 SGHVS, CDR2 FQNEAQ. The CDR3 sequence is CASSLEMRTGMGNQPQHF. The CDR3 region has the DNA TGTGCCAGCAGCTTAGAAATGAGGACGGGTATGGGAAATCAGCCCCAGCATTTT.

This clonotype was picked up many times. V and J are TRBV7-2 and TRBJ2-2, with D hard to call. The CDR3 extends over 13 amino acids. Per germline, CDR1 SGHTA and CDR2 FQGNSA. V lost 3 bases, J lost 8 bases, and 10 bases lay in between. The CDR3: CASSLWFEGELFF. In DNA form, the CDR3 reads TGTGCCAGCAGCTTGTGGTTCGAGGGGGAGCTGTTTTTT.

This clonotype was observed at least ten times. The chain combines TRBV6-1 with TRBJ2-7, with a possible D match to TRBD2 (6 bases). This CDR3 has 15 residues. Germline assignment: CDR1 MNHNS and CDR2 SASEGT. The V end lost 5 bases, the J end lost 8 bases, and 22 bases lay between the germline ends. The CDR3 spells CASSPPGTPLFKQYF. The CDR3 bases are TGTGCCAGCAGTCCTCCCGGGACTCCCCTCTTCAAGCAGTACTTC.